These 23 T cell receptor beta chains came from one sample sequenced in a study of blood T cell repertoires in COVID-19. Repertoires were generated with immunoSEQ multiplex PCR, while TCRdb's copy carries only in-frame clones and drops some. The data show about 220,000 clones, around 84% seen once. Sequenced: peripheral blood. Every receptor here comes from a man aged 25-45 years with active or convalescent COVID-19.

CDR3 sequence reads: CASSSPSGGAEQFF. The CDR3 DNA follows: TGTGCCAGCAGCTCCCCTAGTGGGGGCGCTGAGCAGTTCTTC. The chain combines TRBV7-8 with TRBJ2-1; weak D call: TRBD1 (6 bases). Germline CDR1 and CDR2: SGHVS and FQNEAQ. CDR3 length equals 14 residues. V lost 4 bases and J lost 9, with 16 bases in between.

This clone was counted once. The chain combines TRBV6-5 with TRBJ1-6; D is unclear. CDR3 length equals 14 residues. V lost 2 bases and J lost 9, with 11 bases in between. Germline V gives CDR1 MNHEY, CDR2 SVGAGI. This chain's CDR3 is CASSYTGKGSPLHF. The CDR3 region has the DNA TGTGCCAGCAGTTACACGGGGAAGGGTTCACCCCTCCACTTT.

This clone has just a few counts. The chain has TRBV11-2 and TRBJ1-2, with D tentatively TRBD1 (6 bases). This CDR3 spans 15 amino acids. The V gene's germline CDR1 is SGHAT and CDR2 FQNNGV. V was trimmed by 0 bases and J by 4 bases, leaving 12 bases between them. CDR3 coding DNA: TGTGCCAGCAGCTTAGATCGGCAGGGGTTCTATGGCTACACCTTC. Translating gives CASSLDRQGFYGYTF. Full variable domain (missing parts from reference TRBV11-2 and TRBJ1-2): EAGVAQSPRYKIIEKRQSVAFWCNPISGHATLYWYQQILGQGPKLLIQFQNNGVVDDSQLPKDRFSAERLKGVDSTLKIQPAKLEDSAVYLCASSLDRQGFYGYTFGSGTRLTVV.

The chain is built from TRBV6-5 and TRBJ2-1; 8 bases match TRBD2. Germline V gene lookup returns CDR1 MNHEY and CDR2 SVGAGI. CDR3 length: 15 amino acids. The trim removed 6 bases at V and 4 bases at J, leaving 8 bases unmatched. CDR3 bases: TGTGCCAGCAGCCAAACTAGCGGAGCTTACAATGAGCAGTTCTTC. Its translation is CASSQTSGAYNEQFF.

CDR3 residues: CASSVDPGRIETQYF. The CDR3 DNA sequence: TGTGCCAGCAGCGTAGACCCGGGAAGGATCGAGACCCAGTACTTC. The chain joins TRBV9 to TRBJ2-5; perhaps TRBD2 as D (5 bases). CDR1 is SGDLS and CDR2 is YYNGEE in the germline V gene. The CDR3 sequence is 15 residues long. V was pared by 0 bases and J by 5 bases, with 14 bases between.

The sample holds a few counts of this clone. The V gene is TRBV6-5, the J gene TRBJ1-1, with a tentative D call TRBD1 (6 bases). Per the germline V gene, CDR1 is MNHEY and CDR2 is SVGAGI. The CDR3 runs to 13 residues. The ends were cut back, 6 bases at V and 5 bases at J, with 13 bases in the middle. CDR3 protein: CASRSTGQTEAFF. The CDR3 bases are TGTGCCAGCAGGTCCACAGGGCAGACTGAAGCTTTCTTT.

The chain links TRBV5-5 to TRBJ2-5; 7 bases fit TRBD1. The CDR3 runs 15 residues. From germline, CDR1 is SGHKS and CDR2 YYEKEE (reference sequence). After removal of 0 bases from V and 2 bases from J, the junction contained 4 bases not matched to a gene. CDR3 in DNA: TGTGCCAGCAGCTTGGTAGGGGGCTATCAAGAGACCCAGTACTTC. Translated: CASSLVGGYQETQYF.

V usage is TRBV28 and J usage is TRBJ2-7, with 10 bases lining up with TRBD1. The CDR3 is 15 amino acids. CDR1 and CDR2 (germline): MDHEN, SYDVKM. J gave up 5 bases and V 4 bases, and 8 bases lay outside the gene matches. The CDR3 sequence: CASSSRQGATHEQYF. In nucleotides, the CDR3 is TGTGCCAGCAGTTCCCGACAGGGGGCGACCCACGAGCAGTACTTC.

The table lists this clone with a count of one. The chain has TRBV5-1 and TRBJ2-3; D may be TRBD2 (5 bases). Deletions cut 0 bases from V and 6 bases from J, with 14 bases between. CDR1 SGHRS and CDR2 YFSETQ come from the germline V gene. The CDR3 sequence is 15 residues long. DNA for the CDR3: TGCGCCAGCAGCTTGGCTGTGGCTAGAGGGGATACGCAGTATTTT. It codes for CASSLAVARGDTQYF.

CDR3 protein: CASRNRGANYGYTF. The CDR3 region has the DNA TGTGCCAGCCGAAACAGGGGGGCGAACTATGGCTACACCTTC. This chain uses TRBV28 with TRBJ1-2; 8 bases agree with TRBD1. This CDR3 region has 14 residues. V was pared by 8 bases and J by 2 bases, with 7 bases of the junction left unmatched. Germline V gives CDR1 MDHEN, CDR2 SYDVKM.

The chain carries TRBV24-1 and TRBJ2-7; no definite D call. V shed 3 bases and J shed 3 bases, with 8 bases lying between them. Germline V gene data show CDR1 as KGHDR and CDR2 as SFDVKD. This CDR3 is 13 amino acids long. CDR3 coding DNA: TGTGCCACCAGTGATGGGCTGAGCTACGAGCAGTACTTC. It is translated as CATSDGLSYEQYF.

The rearrangement joins TRBV2 to TRBJ2-6; no clear D. Trimming shortened V by 11 bases and J by 3 bases, and 8 bases separated the two germline ends. CDR3 size: 12 residues. In germline, CDR1 is SNHLY, CDR2 FYNNEI. In DNA form, the CDR3 reads TGTGCCGGCCATCTTGGGGCCAACGTCCTGACTTTC. Translating it yields CAGHLGANVLTF.

This clone turned up a few times. This chain joins TRBV28 and TRBJ2-5; 9 bases are a match to TRBD2. This CDR3 comprises 16 residues. Trimming cost V 4 bases and J 5 bases; bases outside gene matches: 11. Per the germline V gene, CDR1 is MDHEN and CDR2 is SYDVKM. Here the CDR3 DNA reads TGTGCCAGCAGTTACCCTATGGCGGGAGGGGGGGAGACCCAGTACTTC. Its protein is CASSYPMAGGGETQYF.

This clone was seen only a few times. The gene calls are TRBV28 and TRBJ1-2; TRBD1 aligns across 8 bases. The V and J ends lost 6 bases and 5 bases, in that order; junction bases with no gene match: 5. Looked up from germline, CDR1 is MDHEN and CDR2 is SYDVKM. The CDR3 is made up of 13 amino acids. CDR3 region: CASSRQGRYGYTF. CDR3 sequence (DNA): TGTGCCAGCAGCCGACAGGGGAGGTATGGCTACACCTTC.

V gene TRBV6-2 or TRBV6-3 combines with J gene TRBJ2-7, with 7 bases lining up with TRBD1. The CDR3 consists of 15 residues. Germline trimming cut 5 bases from V and 4 bases from J; bases unmatched to any gene: 11. The V gene's germline CDR1 is MNHEY and CDR2 SVGEGT. The chain's CDR3 is CASSPSRQGLYEQYF. The DNA for the CDR3 is TGTGCCAGCAGTCCCTCACGACAGGGCCTTTACGAGCAGTACTTC.

This chain links TRBV9 with TRBJ2-7, with 8 bases fitting TRBD2. Trimming removed 4 bases from V and 6 bases from J; junction bases left unmatched: 6. This CDR3 spans 13 amino acids. Per germline, CDR1 SGDLS and CDR2 YYNGEE. DNA of the CDR3: TGTGCCAGCAGCCCAAGGACTAGCCTCGAGCAGTACTTC. Amino acid sequence: CASSPRTSLEQYF.

This chain connects TRBV5-8 to TRBJ2-1; D is ambiguous. Trimming stripped 2 bases from V and 15 bases from J, with 15 bases between. The CDR3 is 12 amino acids. Germline loops: CDR1 SGHTS, CDR2 YDEGEE. CDR3 sequence (DNA): TGTGCCAGCAGCTTTGATTCGAGGTGGCCGTTCTTC. Translation: CASSFDSRWPFF.

This sequence joins TRBV28 and TRBJ2-7; the D gene is possibly TRBD2 (5 bases). Germline CDR1 reads MDHEN; CDR2 reads SYDVKM. The CDR3 is 12 residues long. V was shortened by 6 bases and J by 1 base, with 7 bases between the two germline ends. The chain's CDR3 is CASRRTSYEQYF. CDR3 DNA: TGTGCCAGCAGGAGGACTTCCTACGAGCAGTACTTC.

The gene calls are TRBV30 and TRBJ2-2; no firm D call. The V gene lost 0 bases and the J gene lost 6 bases, with 8 bases spanning the gap. This CDR3 has 13 residues. CDR1 is GTSNPN and CDR2 is SVGIG in the germline V gene (reference sequence). In nucleotides, the CDR3 is TGTGCCTGGAGTGTACTCCGTGCCGGGGAGCTGTTTTTT. The encoded protein is CAWSVLRAGELFF.

V usage is TRBV19 and J usage is TRBJ1-1; 7 bases map to TRBD1. After removal of 5 bases from V and 1 base from J, the junction contained 4 bases not matched to a gene. This CDR3 is built from 14 residues. CDR1 and CDR2 from the germline V gene are LNHDA and SQIVND (reference sequence). In DNA, the CDR3 is TGTGCCAGTAGTCCGGACAGGCCGAACACTGAAGCTTTCTTT. It is translated as CASSPDRPNTEAFF.

The chain joins TRBV30 to TRBJ2-3, with 10 bases fitting TRBD1. J was trimmed by 1 base and V by 2 bases; bases with no gene match: 3. Germline lookup yields CDR1 GTSNPN and CDR2 SVGIG (reference sequence). The length of the CDR3 is 15 residues. The CDR3: CAWSSGQGGTDTQYF. The CDR3 DNA reads TGTGCCTGGAGTTCCGGACAGGGGGGCACAGATACGCAGTATTTT.

The rearrangement joins TRBV18 to TRBJ2-7, with D uncertain. The germline V and J ends were trimmed by 6 bases and 5 bases, with 11 bases remaining between them. CDR1 is KGHSH, CDR2 LQKENI, per germline. This CDR3 is 12 amino acids long. The CDR3 is CASSPIANEQYF. Written as DNA, the CDR3 is TGTGCCAGCTCCCCAATAGCCAACGAGCAGTACTTC. Filled out from reference TRBV18 and TRBJ2-7, the complete variable domain reads NAGVMQNPRHLVRRRGQEARLRCSPMKGHSHVYWYRQLPEEGLKFMVYLQKENIIDESGMPKERFSAEFPKEGPSILRIQQVVRGDSAAYFCASSPIANEQYFGPGTRLTVT.

This clone was recorded many times. V gene TRBV7-9 combines with J gene TRBJ2-2; D gene ambiguous. This CDR3 comprises 12 residues. The germline V gene encodes CDR1 SEHNR and CDR2 FQNEAQ (reference sequence). Trimming left V 5 bases short and J 1 base short, with 2 bases between. The CDR3 DNA reads TGTGCCAGCAGCCTGAACACCGGGGAGCTGTTTTTT. Amino acids: CASSLNTGELFF.